This entry lists 22 T cell receptor beta chains sequenced from one sample in a study of T cells in Graves' hyperthyroidism and ophthalmopathy. From RNA transcripts, TCR beta CDR3 regions were amplified. Initially, a first-round RT-PCR of the TCR CDR3 employed the HTBI primer set. TCRdb used MiXCR to reprocess the multiplex PCR reads, holding one entry per CDR3 protein. The repertoire holds more than 350,000 distinct CDR3 sequences, with more than 13% as singletons. Source material: blood. These TCRs come from a woman in her 30s with Graves' hyperthyroidism.

CDR3: CASSLRDSSNEKLFF. Written as DNA, the CDR3 is TGTGCCAGCAGCCTCCGGGACAGTTCTAATGAAAAACTGTTTTTT. This chain joins TRBV11-2 and TRBJ1-4; 7 bases match TRBD1. Per the germline V gene, CDR1 is SGHAT and CDR2 is FQNNGV. Unmatched junction bases numbered 6, after V lost 5 bases and J lost 3 bases. The CDR3 is made up of 15 amino acids.

This clonotype was counted between two and nine times. This rearrangement joins TRBV20-1 to TRBJ1-2, with 7 bases identical to TRBD1. The CDR3 contains 19 residues. V trimming: 1 base; J trimming: 4 bases; junction bases outside the gene matches: 21. In germline, CDR1 is DFQATT, CDR2 SNEGSKA (reference sequence). CDR3 in amino acids: CSARVQPRPTQGFFYGYTF. For the CDR3, the DNA is TGCAGTGCTAGAGTCCAACCCCGACCAACACAGGGGTTCTTCTATGGCTACACCTTC.

Ten or more counts support this clonotype. This sequence joins TRBV28 and TRBJ2-5, with D possibly being TRBD1 (6 bases). The CDR3 totals 14 residues. V was shortened by 6 bases and J by 2 bases, with 13 bases between the two germline ends. Looked up from germline, CDR1 is MDHEN and CDR2 is SYDVKM. The CDR3 region has the DNA TGTGCCAGCAGGGCCGGGACAACTCAAGAGACCCAGTACTTC. Its translation: CASRAGTTQETQYF.

The V call is TRBV27, the J call TRBJ1-4, with TRBD1 matching over 7 bases. The V gene's germline CDR1 is MNHEY and CDR2 SMNVEV (reference sequence). Trimming cost V 6 bases and J 5 bases; bases outside gene matches: 9. CDR3 size: 15 residues. The CDR3 DNA is TGTGCCAGCAGCCCTCGAGGGACAGAGAATGAAAAACTGTTTTTT. Translated, it gives CASSPRGTENEKLFF.

As for this clonotype: Relative to the germline gene, one junction end is altered; a read error may explain this. This chain connects TRBV7-2 to TRBJ2-3; D call uncertain. This CDR3 is built from 11 residues. Germline CDR1 SGHTA, CDR2 FQGNSA. The CDR3 loop reads CVSSPRDTQYF. In nucleotides, the CDR3 is TGTGTCAGCAGCCCCCGGGATACGCAGTATTTT.

The rearrangement uses TRBV5-1 and TRBJ1-4; D gene uncertain. V lost 0 bases and J lost 0, with 12 bases in between. The CDR3 loop spans 17 amino acids. Germline V CDR1 and CDR2: SGHRS, YFSETQ. The CDR3 DNA is TGCGCCAGCAGCTTGGGACGGGCCCCCACAACTAATGAAAAACTGTTTTTT. This codes for CASSLGRAPTTNEKLFF.

The V call is TRBV24-1, the J call TRBJ2-1, with 7 nucleotides matching TRBD2. Unmatched junction bases numbered 5, after V lost 4 bases and J lost 0 bases. CDR1 and CDR2 from the germline V gene are KGHDR and SFDVKD. The CDR3 is 16 residues long. The CDR3 DNA reads TGTGCCACCAGTGACCTAGCGGTTAGCTCCTACAATGAGCAGTTCTTC. Amino acid sequence: CATSDLAVSSYNEQFF.

The V gene is TRBV7-9, the J gene TRBJ1-2; TRBD1 agrees at 9 bases. Per germline, CDR1 SEHNR and CDR2 FQNEAQ (reference sequence). V shed 5 bases and J 14 bases; nucleotides not matched to a gene: 15. The CDR3 has 14 residues. This CDR3 is CASSPPGQGPPGTF. For the CDR3, the DNA is TGTGCCAGCAGCCCCCCCGGACAGGGGCCACCTGGGACCTTC. Combining the CDR3 with reference TRBV7-9 and TRBJ1-2 gives the whole variable domain DTGVSQNPRHKITKRGQNVTFRCDPISEHNRLYWYRQTLGQGPEFLTYFQNEAQLEKSRLLSDRFSAERPKGSFSTLEIQRTEQGDSAMYLCASSPPGQGPPGTFGSGTRLTVV.

This clonotype appeared a few times. V gene TRBV20-1 combines with J gene TRBJ2-2, with TRBD2 matching over 10 bases. This CDR3 spans 15 amino acids. The germline CDR1 and CDR2 sequences are DFQATT and SNEGSKA (reference sequence). With V trimmed by 6 bases and J by 7 bases, 11 bases remained unmatched. The CDR3 coding sequence is TGCAGTGCAATCAAAGCGGGAGGGCCCGTCGGGGAGCTGTTTTTT. Its translation: CSAIKAGGPVGELFF.

This clonotype was seen a few times. The chain recombines TRBV5-1 with TRBJ1-1, with a tentative D call TRBD1 (5 bases). Germline CDR1 is SGHRS and CDR2 is YFSETQ. V dropped 0 bases and J dropped 5 bases, with 11 bases sitting between them. The CDR3 spans 14 residues. The CDR3 sequence is CASSLASGATEAFF. CDR3 nucleotide sequence: TGCGCCAGCAGCTTGGCCTCTGGGGCAACTGAAGCTTTCTTT.

DNA for the CDR3: TGTGCCACCAGCGCCGGGGAGGGCCCCACAGATACGCAGTATTTT. It specifies CATSAGEGPTDTQYF. The chain couples TRBV24-1 to TRBJ2-3, with TRBD2 identical over 7 bases. Germline assignment: CDR1 KGHDR and CDR2 SFDVKD. V was clipped by 7 bases and J by 2 bases; unmatched bases: 8. The CDR3 has 15 residues.

This clonotype was detected only once. The rearrangement joins TRBV18 to TRBJ2-2; 12 bases line up with TRBD2. Looked up from germline, CDR1 is KGHSH and CDR2 is LQKENI. J lost 2 bases, V lost 4 bases, and 5 bases had no gene match. There are 17 residues in the CDR3. CDR3 in amino acids: CASSLRLAGVNTGELFF. The CDR3 region has the DNA TGTGCCAGCTCACTTCGACTAGCGGGGGTTAACACCGGGGAGCTGTTTTTT.

Ten or more counts support this clonotype. The chain carries TRBV11-2 and TRBJ2-1; 9 nucleotides line up with TRBD1. With V trimmed by 3 bases and J by 7 bases, 7 bases remained unmatched. The CDR3 has 15 amino acids. The V gene's germline CDR1 is SGHAT and CDR2 FQNNGV. The CDR3 sequence is CASSFPGTGWNEQFF. The CDR3 DNA reads TGTGCCAGCAGCTTCCCCGGGACAGGGTGGAATGAGCAGTTCTTC. The full variable domain, its missing parts supplied by reference TRBV11-2 and TRBJ2-1, is EAGVAQSPRYKIIEKRQSVAFWCNPISGHATLYWYQQILGQGPKLLIQFQNNGVVDDSQLPKDRFSAERLKGVDSTLKIQPAKLEDSAVYLCASSFPGTGWNEQFFGPGTRLTVL.

This clonotype appeared many times. This chain joins TRBV6-5 and TRBJ2-5; 11 bases match TRBD2. CDR1 MNHEY and CDR2 SVGAGI come from the germline V gene. The CDR3 runs 15 residues. J was trimmed by 9 bases and V by 4 bases; bases with no gene match: 10. The CDR3 nucleotides are TGTGCCAGCAGTTCTCCACTAGCGGGAGTAGGGTCCCAGTACTTC. Amino acid sequence: CASSSPLAGVGSQYF.

The genes are TRBV6-5 and TRBJ2-5; 12 bases line up with TRBD2. The V gene end was trimmed by 4 bases and the J gene end by 5 bases; junction bases not matched to a gene: 11. The CDR3 runs to 17 residues. Germline V CDR1 and CDR2: MNHEY, SVGAGI. The CDR3 region is CASSLTSGRHLGETQYF. The CDR3 nucleotides read TGTGCCAGCAGTTTAACTAGCGGGAGGCACCTCGGGGAGACCCAGTACTTC.

This clonotype appeared a few times. The chain combines TRBV20-1 with TRBJ2-3; 7 bases line up with TRBD2. The CDR3 spans 15 residues. From germline, CDR1 is DFQATT and CDR2 SNEGSKA (reference sequence). V lost 2 bases to trimming and J lost 0 bases; unmatched junction nucleotides: 5. CDR3 sequence (DNA): TGCAGTGCTAGACCCAGCGGGGTTAGCACAGATACGCAGTATTTT. It is translated as CSARPSGVSTDTQYF.

This clonotype came up many times. The rearrangement joins TRBV28 to TRBJ2-7; either TRBD1 or TRBD2 may fit D (5 bases each). Trimming pared 7 bases from V and 3 bases from J, leaving 16 bases between. The CDR3 contains 14 residues. The germline V gene has CDR1 MDHEN and CDR2 SYDVKM. Here the CDR3 reads CASINSGTGYEQYF. CDR3 bases: TGTGCCAGCATTAATTCGGGAACAGGCTACGAGCAGTACTTC.

This clonotype was seen many times. The J gene is TRBJ2-1, the V gene TRBV28; TRBD2 matches 7 bases. Germline CDR1 reads MDHEN; CDR2 reads SYDVKM. The V and J ends lost 5 bases and 5 bases, in that order; junction bases with no gene match: 12. There are 16 residues in the CDR3. CDR3 nucleotide sequence: TGTGCCAGCAGTATGGGGGGGGGAGGGTTCCACAATGAGCAGTTCTTC. This gives the protein CASSMGGGGFHNEQFF.

This clonotype was observed at least ten times. The CDR3 DNA reads TGTGCCAGTAGTATCTCCGCGGGGGAAAGATACGAGCAGTACTTC. Translation: CASSISAGERYEQYF. J is TRBJ2-7 and V is TRBV19; 7 bases match TRBD2. J lost 4 bases, V lost 3 bases, and 9 bases had no gene match. Germline V gives CDR1 LNHDA, CDR2 SQIVND (reference sequence). CDR3 length equals 15 residues.

This clonotype occurred many times. The genes are TRBV6-1 and TRBJ2-1, with 9 bases identical to TRBD2. Germline V CDR1 and CDR2: MNHNS, SASEGT. The CDR3 consists of 16 residues. Trimming removed 6 bases from V and 8 bases from J; junction bases left unmatched: 14. CDR3 sequence (DNA): TGTGCCAGCAGGACACGGGGCGGGAGGGCCCCTGATGAGCAGTTCTTC. It codes for CASRTRGGRAPDEQFF.

A few counts support this clonotype. This chain uses TRBV12-3 or TRBV12-4 with TRBJ2-3; D is undetermined. There are 12 residues in the CDR3. Deletions cut 3 bases from V and 5 bases from J, with 6 bases between. DNA for the CDR3: TGTGCCAGCAGTTTCTACGGAGATACGCAGTATTTT. Translating gives CASSFYGDTQYF.

This clonotype was observed many times. Here the CDR3 reads CASSLRTGTTEAFF. The CDR3 nucleotides read TGTGCCAGCAGCTTACGTACAGGGACCACTGAAGCTTTCTTT. This chain connects TRBV11-2 to TRBJ1-1, with a possible D match to TRBD1 (6 bases). This CDR3 contains 14 residues. V lost 2 bases to trimming and J lost 4 bases, with 11 bases between them. Germline CDR1 reads SGHAT; CDR2 reads FQNNGV.